One and the same sample provided the 26 T cell receptor beta chains below, sequenced in a study of cytomegalovirus exposure and HLA in healthy donors. PCR was performed using 60 Vbeta and 13 Jbeta primers. Profiled with immunoSEQ multiplex PCR; TCRdb holds only in-frame clones, not every one. This table has 95,000 to 120,000 clones, about 80% appearing once. Sequences were obtained from PBMCs. The receptors were sampled from a woman younger than 45 in good health and CMV-seropositive.

The chain recombines TRBV6-5 with TRBJ1-1, with D possibly TRBD1 on 6 matching bases. The germline V gene has CDR1 MNHEY and CDR2 SVGAGI. The CDR3 length is 14 residues. Deletions cut 2 bases from V and 2 bases from J, with 9 bases between. This CDR3 is CASSYDRSNTEAFF. The CDR3 bases are TGTGCCAGCAGTTACGACAGGAGCAACACTGAAGCTTTCTTT.

The V and J genes are TRBV19 and TRBJ1-2, with 9 bases fitting TRBD1. The germline CDR1 and CDR2 sequences are LNHDA and SQIVND (reference sequence). V was clipped by 4 bases and J by 2 bases; unmatched bases: 5. The CDR3 contains 15 residues. CDR3 nucleotides: TGTGCCAGTAGTACTCAACAGGGGGCAAACTATGGCTACACCTTC. Encoded protein: CASSTQQGANYGYTF.

The V call is TRBV6-1, the J call TRBJ1-1, with D uncertain. Per germline, CDR1 MNHNS and CDR2 SASEGT. Trimming stripped 1 base from V and 10 bases from J, with 13 bases between. There are 13 residues in the CDR3. CDR3 in amino acids: CASSEGLTRIAFF. As DNA, the CDR3 is TGTGCCAGCAGTGAAGGCCTAACTCGAATAGCTTTCTTT.

V usage is TRBV5-1 and J usage is TRBJ2-7; the D gene is possibly TRBD1 (6 bases). Trimming took 5 bases from V and 4 from J, leaving 13 bases between them. This CDR3 is 13 amino acids long. In germline, CDR1 is SGHRS, CDR2 YFSETQ. In DNA, the CDR3 is TGCGCCAGCAGACCAGGGACATCATACGAGCAGTACTTC. It encodes CASRPGTSYEQYF.

The rearrangement uses TRBV7-8 and TRBJ2-1; 9 bases agree with TRBD1. This CDR3 region has 15 residues. The germline V gene has CDR1 SGHVS and CDR2 FQNEAQ. J was trimmed by 8 bases and V by 4 bases; bases with no gene match: 9. CDR3 in DNA: TGTGCCAGCAGCTCCCGGGACAGGGACAACCATGAGCAGTTCTTC. Amino acids: CASSSRDRDNHEQFF.

The rearrangement joins TRBV19 to TRBJ2-1; 7 nucleotides align to TRBD1. Germline V CDR1 and CDR2: LNHDA, SQIVND (reference sequence). Trimming at V came to 3 bases and at J to 4 bases, leaving 9 bases not matched to a gene. The CDR3 is 16 residues long. The CDR3 protein is CASSMLGQKNYNEQFF. In DNA, the CDR3 is TGTGCCAGTAGTATGTTGGGACAGAAGAATTACAATGAGCAGTTCTTC.

The chain combines TRBV9 with TRBJ2-7; weak D call: TRBD2 (7 bases). The CDR3 is 15 residues long. V was cut by 2 bases and J by 2 bases, with 14 bases left in between. Per the germline V gene, CDR1 is SGDLS and CDR2 is YYNGEE. The CDR3 sequence: CASSVGGTLTYEQYF. The CDR3 DNA reads as TGTGCCAGCAGCGTCGGGGGGACACTGACCTACGAGCAGTACTTC.

This rearrangement joins TRBV29-1 to TRBJ2-1, with TRBD1 matching 7 bases. With V trimmed by 7 bases and J by 5 bases, 14 bases remained unmatched. Germline V lookup: CDR1 SQVTM, CDR2 ANQGSEA. The CDR3 spans 15 residues. CDR3 bases: TGCAGCGCTACAGATGGACAGGTAATAAACAATGAGCAGTTCTTC. As protein: CSATDGQVINNEQFF.

The chain combines TRBV7-9 with TRBJ2-3; D not certain. Trimming cost V 3 bases and J 2 bases, with 9 bases left between them. This CDR3 contains 14 residues. CDR1 SEHNR and CDR2 FQNEAQ come from the germline V gene (reference sequence). DNA of the CDR3: TGTGCCAGCAGCTTGCGACTGTCCACAGATACGCAGTATTTT. It yields the protein CASSLRLSTDTQYF.

This sequence joins TRBV27 and TRBJ1-1; 7 bases agree with TRBD1. Germline assignment: CDR1 MNHEY and CDR2 SMNVEV (reference sequence). The CDR3 covers 13 residues. CDR3 region: CATHRGLNTEAFF. The CDR3 DNA reads TGTGCAACCCACAGGGGCCTGAACACTGAAGCTTTCTTT.

This sequence joins TRBV5-4 and TRBJ2-3; 7 positions agree with TRBD2. The CDR3 consists of 17 residues. In germline, CDR1 is SGHNT, CDR2 YYREEE (reference sequence). The J segment lost 2 bases and the V segment lost 5 bases, leaving 14 bases of the junction unmatched. The CDR3 DNA sequence: TGTGCCAGCAGATTCGAAGGGTGGGAGGGCCTCACAGATACGCAGTATTTT. The encoded protein is CASRFEGWEGLTDTQYF.

The count of this clone is one. This chain links TRBV18 with TRBJ2-3; TRBD2 is a possible D gene (5 bases). Germline CDR1 reads KGHSH; CDR2 reads LQKENI. Trimming took off 3 bases at V and 3 bases at J, with 13 bases between the two ends. The CDR3 contains 15 residues. The CDR3 DNA reads TGTGCCAGCTCACCTAGCTTAGGAGGTACAGATACGCAGTATTTT. The encoded protein is CASSPSLGGTDTQYF.

The V gene is TRBV11-3, the J gene TRBJ2-7; TRBD1 agrees at 8 bases. V dropped 0 bases and J dropped 3; count of bases not matched to a gene: 7. The CDR3 spans 16 residues. Germline loops: CDR1 SGHNT, CDR2 YENEEA. CDR3 residues: CASSLEGGTGIYEQYF. The CDR3 coding sequence is TGTGCCAGCAGCTTAGAAGGAGGGACAGGAATCTACGAGCAGTACTTC.

J is TRBJ2-7 and V is TRBV2; 7 bases fit TRBD2. This CDR3 has 14 amino acids. J lost 2 bases, V lost 10 bases, and 11 bases had no gene match. Germline assignment: CDR1 SNHLY and CDR2 FYNNEI. The CDR3 sequence: CATYLGEGPYEQYF. Here the CDR3 DNA reads TGTGCCACTTATTTAGGGGAGGGTCCCTACGAGCAGTACTTC.

V and J are TRBV7-2 and TRBJ2-1, with 10 bases lining up with TRBD2. CDR3 size: 15 residues. V shed 1 base and J 8 bases; nucleotides not matched to a gene: 5. In germline, CDR1 is SGHTA, CDR2 FQGNSA. CDR3 in DNA: TGTGCCAGCAGCTTAGAGAACCTAGCGGGAGATGAGCAGTTCTTC. Residues: CASSLENLAGDEQFF.

This chain links TRBV13 with TRBJ2-5; a weak D match, TRBD1 (5 bases). Trimming took off 2 bases at V and 5 bases at J, with 12 bases between the two ends. This CDR3 contains 14 residues. Germline-derived CDR1 and CDR2 are PRHDT and FYEKMQ (reference sequence). The CDR3 region is CASSLLGVRETQYF. CDR3 sequence (DNA): TGTGCCAGCAGCTTACTAGGGGTTCGGGAGACCCAGTACTTC.

This clone was seen only a few times. This sequence joins TRBV9 and TRBJ1-1; D remains ambiguous. Germline V gene sequence: CDR1 SGDLS, CDR2 YYNGEE. V was clipped by 7 bases and J by 6 bases, with 13 bases between them. This CDR3 comprises 12 residues. The DNA of the CDR3 is TGTGCCAGCGGTGGGGTGGGAGCTGAAGCTTTCTTT. The encoded protein is CASGGVGAEAFF. The full variable domain, with the rest looked up from reference TRBV9 and TRBJ1-1, is DSGVTQTPKHLITATGQRVTLRCSPRSGDLSVYWYQQSLDQGLQFLIQYYNGEERAKGNILERFSAQQFPDLHSELNLSSLELGDSALYFCASGGVGAEAFFGQGTRLTVV.

The CDR3 protein is CASIVGSSGNEQFF. The CDR3 DNA sequence: TGCGCCAGCATCGTGGGATCTTCGGGAAATGAGCAGTTCTTC. The V call is TRBV10-2, the J call TRBJ2-1; maybe TRBD2 (5 bases). The CDR3 covers 14 residues. Looked up from germline, CDR1 is WSHSY and CDR2 is SAAADI. V was clipped by 7 bases and J by 7 bases, with 17 bases between them.

The chain links TRBV9 to TRBJ2-3; D remains ambiguous. Germline V CDR1 and CDR2: SGDLS, YYNGEE. V was pared by 4 bases and J by 1 base, with 4 bases between. The CDR3 has 12 amino acids. The CDR3: CASSPGTDTQYF. Here the CDR3 DNA reads TGTGCCAGCAGCCCAGGCACAGATACGCAGTATTTT.

This clone was recorded a few times. This chain connects TRBV11-2 to TRBJ2-1; 10 bases line up with TRBD1. V gave up 5 bases and J gave up 7 bases; unmatched junction bases: 8. The CDR3 runs 15 residues. Germline loops: CDR1 SGHAT, CDR2 FQNNGV. The CDR3 DNA is TGTGCCAGCAGCCATCCGGGACAGGGGAAGAATGAGCAGTTCTTC. The encoded protein is CASSHPGQGKNEQFF.

This clone was observed a handful of times. The V and J genes are TRBV2 and TRBJ1-4; no reliable D call. The CDR3 is 12 amino acids. The germline CDR1 and CDR2 sequences are SNHLY and FYNNEI. The V gene lost 0 bases and the J gene lost 12 bases, with 8 bases spanning the gap. The CDR3 region is CASSEAVAELFF. CDR3 nucleotides: TGTGCCAGCAGTGAAGCAGTTGCAGAACTGTTTTTT.

The chain recombines TRBV7-9 with TRBJ1-1; D not certain. Germline V gene sequence: CDR1 SEHNR, CDR2 FQNEAQ (reference sequence). The CDR3 totals 14 residues. Trimming stripped 2 bases from V and 3 bases from J, with 10 bases between. CDR3 coding DNA: TGTGCCAGCAGCTTAAGCCCGGGTGACACTGAAGCTTTCTTT. Its protein product is CASSLSPGDTEAFF.

The chain's CDR3 is CASSPDHKNTEAFF. DNA for the CDR3: TGTGCCAGCAGCCCAGATCATAAGAACACTGAAGCTTTCTTT. V is TRBV6-5 and J is TRBJ1-1; D ambiguous. The ends were cut back, 6 bases at V and 1 base at J, with 12 bases in the middle. In germline, CDR1 is MNHEY, CDR2 SVGAGI. The CDR3 is made up of 14 amino acids.

The chain joins TRBV30 to TRBJ2-7; 9 positions match TRBD2. With 0 bases clipped from V and 5 bases from J, the junction kept 5 bases outside the gene matches. Germline V gene lookup returns CDR1 GTSNPN and CDR2 SVGIG (reference sequence). The CDR3 is made up of 14 amino acids. CDR3 in amino acids: CAWSVGLAGNEQYF. Written as DNA, the CDR3 is TGTGCCTGGAGTGTAGGGCTAGCGGGGAACGAGCAGTACTTC.

As to this clone: Mismatch with germline at one junction end may stem from a read error. The rearrangement links TRBV7-9 to TRBJ1-5, with TRBD1 identical over 7 bases. Germline lookup yields CDR1 SEHNR and CDR2 FQNEAQ (reference sequence). There are 13 residues in the CDR3. CDR3 bases: TGTTCCAGCAGCTCGACAGGGAATCAGCCCCAGCATTTT. This translates into CSSSSTGNQPQHF. Supplemented by reference TRBV7-9 and TRBJ1-5, the full variable domain reads DTGVSQNPRHKITKRGQNVTFRCDPISEHNRLYWYRQTLGQGPEFLTYFQNEAQLEKSRLLSDRFSAERPKGSFSTLEIQRTEQGDSAMYLCSSSSTGNQPQHFGDGTRLSIL.

J is TRBJ2-7 and V is TRBV9, with TRBD1 matching 10 bases. This CDR3 has 14 amino acids. V lost 0 bases, J lost 4 bases, and 1 base stayed unmatched. Germline V gene lookup returns CDR1 SGDLS and CDR2 YYNGEE. The CDR3 region has the DNA TGTGCCAGCAGCGTAGCGGGACAGGGGTACGAGCAGTACTTC. It is translated as CASSVAGQGYEQYF.